A single TCR beta chain is shown here with its context. Semi-nested PCR with Nested Universal Primer A followed constant-region reverse priming of full-length variable regions. One entry per CDR3 protein, called by TCRdb with MiXCR from the 5' RACE reads. The sample lists about 32,000 distinct CDR3 sequences; approximately 25% were seen once. Germline CDR1 and CDR2: SGHTA and FQGTGA. This CDR3 spans 14 amino acids. V dropped 1 base and J dropped 3 bases, with 7 bases sitting between them. The material sequenced was memory CD4+ T cells sorted from blood. Subset defined: memory CD4+ T cells, CD4+CD45RO+CD25-. The sequence derives from a female donor with breast cancer. The chain links TRBV7-3 to TRBJ2-1, with D unclear. CDR3 sequence reads: CASSLNTLYNEQFF. In DNA, the CDR3 is TGTGCCAGCAGCTTAAACACCCTCTACAATGAGCAGTTCTTC.